The rows below give T cell receptor beta chains drawn from one sample of a study of T cell responses to AZD1222 COVID-19 vaccine. Assay used: immunoSEQ multiplex PCR; TCRdb lists only in-frame clones, some missing. The sample has some 150,000 clones, about nine tenths seen once. The specimen comprised peripheral blood, sampled on day 0 of MenACWY control vaccination. Source of these receptors: an adult in good health. The CDR3 runs from the conserved cysteine through the conserved F or W. Each record gives: D gene, J gene, clone size, V gene, CDR3 DNA, CDR3 protein. The D gene is left open where the match is weak. The size field is filled for only some rows; it gives once, few, many or a size class.

D: -; J: TRBJ1-3; size: -; V: TRBV9; DNA: TGTGCCAGCAGCGTATTATCTAGGAGCTCTGGAAACACCATATATTTT; CDR3: CASSVLSRSSGNTIYF
D: TRBD2; J: TRBJ2-1; size: -; V: TRBV6-4; DNA: TGTGCCAGCAGAGGGACTAGCGGGTCAGGCGAGCAGTTCTTC; CDR3: CASRGTSGSGEQFF
D: -; J: TRBJ1-2; size: -; V: TRBV27; DNA: TGTGCCAGCAGTTCTGGGGCAGGCTATGGCTACACCTTC; CDR3: CASSSGAGYGYTF
D: -; J: TRBJ2-2; size: -; V: TRBV3-1/TRBV3-2; DNA: TGTGCCAGCAGCCAAGGACCGGGGGAGCTGTTTTTT; CDR3: CASSQGPGELFF
D: -; J: TRBJ2-1; size: -; V: TRBV16; DNA: TGTGCCAGCAGCCATCAATACAATGAGCAGTTCTTC; CDR3: CASSHQYNEQFF
D: -; J: TRBJ2-7; size: few; V: TRBV10-3; DNA: TGTGCCATCAGTGGTTCAGACGGCCCCTACGAGCAGTACTTC; CDR3: CAISGSDGPYEQYF
D: TRBD2; J: TRBJ2-2; size: once; V: TRBV4-1; DNA: TGCGCCAGCAGCCAATCGGGTCTAGCGGCCACCGGGGAGCTGTTTTTT; CDR3: CASSQSGLAATGELFF
D: TRBD1; J: TRBJ2-5; size: -; V: TRBV11-2; DNA: TGTGCCAGCAGCGTGGACAGGGAACAGACCCAGTACTTC; CDR3: CASSVDREQTQYF
D: -; J: TRBJ1-2; size: -; V: TRBV7-9; DNA: TGTGCCAGCACCGTAGAGGCGGGGTACAACTATGGCTACACCTTC; CDR3: CASTVEAGYNYGYTF
D: -; J: TRBJ2-7; size: -; V: TRBV30; DNA: TGTGCCTGGGGGACGAGGGAGCAGTACTTC; CDR3: CAWGTREQYF
D: TRBD1; J: TRBJ2-7; size: -; V: TRBV6-5; DNA: TGTGCCAGCTCTTGGGACAGGGGCTTTGGGTACGAGCAGTACTTC; CDR3: CASSWDRGFGYEQYF
D: -; J: TRBJ1-3; size: -; V: TRBV9; DNA: TGTGCCAGCAGCGAAAACTTCAGGGGCTCTGGAAACACCATATATTTT; CDR3: CASSENFRGSGNTIYF
D: -; J: TRBJ2-7; size: -; V: TRBV3-1/TRBV3-2; DNA: TGTGCCAGCAGCCTCACCGGGGAATACGAGCAGTACTTC; CDR3: CASSLTGEYEQYF
D: -; J: TRBJ1-1; size: -; V: TRBV5-1; DNA: TGCGCCAGCTCACTACAGGGACCGAACACTGAAGCTTTCTTT; CDR3: CASSLQGPNTEAFF
D: -; J: TRBJ1-2; size: -; V: TRBV19; DNA: TGTGCCAGTAGTATCGGGGGGCTCTATGGCTACACCTTC; CDR3: CASSIGGLYGYTF
D: -; J: TRBJ1-2; size: -; V: TRBV11-2; DNA: TGTGCCAGCAGTCCGGGAATGGTGCAGCGCTATGGCTACACCTTC; CDR3: CASSPGMVQRYGYTF
D: TRBD1; J: TRBJ2-2; size: once; V: TRBV4-2; DNA: TGTGCCAGCAGCCAAGCGGACAGGGGAGGCACCGGGGAGCTGTTTTTT; CDR3: CASSQADRGGTGELFF
D: TRBD1; J: TRBJ1-1; size: -; V: TRBV28; DNA: TGTGCCAGCAGTTTCAGCCGGACAGGGGAGGCTGAAGCTTTCTTT; CDR3: CASSFSRTGEAEAFF
D: -; J: TRBJ1-1; size: -; V: TRBV2; DNA: TGTGCCAGCAGTTCGAGCGGGCGGCATGCTTTCTTT; CDR3: CASSSSGRHAFF
D: TRBD1; J: TRBJ1-3; size: -; V: TRBV4-1; DNA: TGCGCCAGCAGCCAGACAGGGTACGATGCTGGAAACACCATATATTTT; CDR3: CASSQTGYDAGNTIYF
D: TRBD1; J: TRBJ1-1; size: -; V: TRBV5-1; DNA: TGCGCCAGCAGCTCGCAGGGGGAGAACACTGAAGCTTTCTTT; CDR3: CASSSQGENTEAFF
D: -; J: TRBJ1-6; size: -; V: TRBV27; DNA: TGTGCCAGCACTACAGGGAATTCACCCCTCCACTTT; CDR3: CASTTGNSPLHF
D: -; J: TRBJ1-2; size: -; V: TRBV7-9; DNA: TGTGCCAGCAGCTCGAGTACAGAGACCTATGGCTACACCTTC; CDR3: CASSSSTETYGYTF
D: -; J: TRBJ2-7; size: -; V: TRBV6-6; DNA: TGTGCCAGCAGCAGGACAGTATACGAGCAGTACTTC; CDR3: CASSRTVYEQYF
D: TRBD1; J: TRBJ1-1; size: -; V: TRBV7-2; DNA: TGTGCCAGCAGCTTCTCAGGGGGAATCGACACTGAAGCTTTCTTT; CDR3: CASSFSGGIDTEAFF
D: -; J: TRBJ2-7; size: -; V: TRBV6-2/TRBV6-3; DNA: TGTGCCAGCAGTTACGAGCCCTACGAGCAGTACTTC; CDR3: CASSYEPYEQYF
D: -; J: TRBJ2-1; size: once; V: TRBV3-1/TRBV3-2; DNA: TGTGCCAGCAGCCAACGGGGGACCTACAATGAGCAGTTCTTC; CDR3: CASSQRGTYNEQFF
D: TRBD1; J: TRBJ2-2; size: -; V: TRBV28; DNA: TGTGCCAGCAGTTCGGGACAGGTCACCGGGGAGCTGTTTTTT; CDR3: CASSSGQVTGELFF
D: TRBD2; J: TRBJ2-3; size: -; V: TRBV25-1; DNA: TGTGCCAGCAGCATGACTAGCGGGGCCACAGATACGCAGTATTTT; CDR3: CASSMTSGATDTQYF
D: -; J: TRBJ1-6; size: -; V: TRBV27; DNA: TGTGCCAGCAGAAACACCTTGCGGAGGGTTCGTGATTCACCCCTCCACTTT; CDR3: CASRNTLRRVRDSPLHF
D: -; J: TRBJ2-1; size: -; V: TRBV20-1; DNA: TGCAGTTTCGGGGGAGTACAGCAGTTCTTC; CDR3: CSFGGVQQFF
D: -; J: TRBJ2-1; size: -; V: TRBV9; DNA: TGTGCCAGCAGCCTCCATATGGGGTACAATGAGCAGTTCTTC; CDR3: CASSLHMGYNEQFF
D: -; J: TRBJ1-6; size: -; V: TRBV7-9; DNA: TGTGCCAGCAGTCGGGACCAAAATAATTCACCCCTCCACTTT; CDR3: CASSRDQNNSPLHF
D: -; J: TRBJ1-6; size: -; V: TRBV7-2; DNA: TGTGCCAGCAGCTTAGCCGGTGGGGTCGGTTCACCCCTCCACTTT; CDR3: CASSLAGGVGSPLHF
D: TRBD1; J: TRBJ2-5; size: -; V: TRBV7-3; DNA: TGTGCCAGCAGCCAAGACAGGGAGGAGACCCAGTACTTC; CDR3: CASSQDREETQYF
D: TRBD1; J: TRBJ2-5; size: -; V: TRBV3-1/TRBV3-2; DNA: TGTGCCAGCAGCCGAATGGGACAGGGTACCCAAGAGACCCAGTACTTC; CDR3: CASSRMGQGTQETQYF
D: TRBD1; J: TRBJ2-7; size: -; V: TRBV7-9; DNA: TGTGCCAGCAGAACCGGGACAGGGAGAGACGAGCAGTACTTC; CDR3: CASRTGTGRDEQYF
D: -; J: TRBJ2-2; size: -; V: TRBV2; DNA: TGTGCCAGCAGTGGGGGGATACACACCGGGGAGCTGTTTTTT; CDR3: CASSGGIHTGELFF
D: -; J: TRBJ1-6; size: -; V: TRBV27; DNA: TGTGCCAGCACCCTGTGGTCGGGTAATTCACCCCTCCACTTT; CDR3: CASTLWSGNSPLHF
D: TRBD1; J: TRBJ2-4; size: -; V: TRBV19; DNA: TGTGCCAGTAGTATAGGGGACAGGAAAAACATTCAGTACTTC; CDR3: CASSIGDRKNIQYF
D: -; J: TRBJ2-3; size: -; V: TRBV5-1; DNA: TGCGCCAGCAGCTATGAGTGGGGTACAGATACGCAGTATTTT; CDR3: CASSYEWGTDTQYF
D: -; J: TRBJ1-4; size: -; V: TRBV27; DNA: TGTGCCAGCAGGGGTAGAGGGAATGAAAAACTGTTTTTT; CDR3: CASRGRGNEKLFF
D: -; J: TRBJ1-1; size: once; V: TRBV11-2; DNA: TGTGCCAGCAGCTTTTCCAGGATGCAGTACAAACGGAACACTGAAGCTTTCTTT; CDR3: CASSFSRMQYKRNTEAFF
D: TRBD1; J: TRBJ1-6; size: -; V: TRBV7-9; DNA: TGTGCCAGCAGCGCGCAGACAGGGCTCAACAATTCACCCCTCCACTTT; CDR3: CASSAQTGLNNSPLHF
D: -; J: TRBJ2-1; size: -; V: TRBV7-9; DNA: TGTGCCAGCAGCCCAGGGGGGACTAGTGGTGAGCAGTTCTTC; CDR3: CASSPGGTSGEQFF
D: -; J: TRBJ2-2; size: -; V: TRBV6-5; DNA: TGTGCCAGCGGCAAGGGCACCGGGGAGCTGTTTTTT; CDR3: CASGKGTGELFF
D: TRBD2; J: TRBJ2-7; size: -; V: TRBV29-1; DNA: TGCAGCGTCGGGGGGAGCTCCTACGAGCAGTACTTC; CDR3: CSVGGSSYEQYF
D: -; J: TRBJ1-1; size: -; V: TRBV25-1; DNA: TGTGCCAGCAGTGACCGGGGTACTGAAGCTTTCTTT; CDR3: CASSDRGTEAFF
D: -; J: TRBJ1-6; size: -; V: TRBV4-1; DNA: TGCGCCAGCAGCCTTGGGCTTAATTCACCCCTCCACTTT; CDR3: CASSLGLNSPLHF
D: -; J: TRBJ2-5; size: -; V: TRBV2; DNA: TGTGCCAGTGACAGCGAAGAGACCCAGTACTTC; CDR3: CASDSEETQYF
D: -; J: TRBJ1-1; size: -; V: TRBV27; DNA: TGTGCCAGCACCTCCAGGGGAGCCACTGAAGCTTTCTTT; CDR3: CASTSRGATEAFF